This T cell receptor beta chain was captured in a study of T-cell reconstitution after alpha-beta-depleted transplantation in children. This clonotype was observed a few times. The TCRbeta library incorporated unique molecular identifiers. Each CDR3 protein is one row after TCRdb ran MiXCR on the PCR reads. The data show 360,000 or so distinct CDR3 sequences, roughly 21% seen once. This CDR3 is built from 13 residues. V lost 1 base and J lost 7, with 11 bases in between. CDR1 MGHRA and CDR2 YSYEKL come from the germline V gene. This sequence originates from a human donor who donated a stem cell graft to a child with acute myeloid leukemia. The chain has TRBV4-1 and TRBJ2-7; D unresolved. The sample consisted of PBMCs from the stem cell graft donor, taken from the stem cell graft. CDR3 residues: CASSQVRVREQYF. In nucleotides, the CDR3 is TGCGCCAGCAGCCAAGTAAGGGTAAGGGAGCAGTACTTC.